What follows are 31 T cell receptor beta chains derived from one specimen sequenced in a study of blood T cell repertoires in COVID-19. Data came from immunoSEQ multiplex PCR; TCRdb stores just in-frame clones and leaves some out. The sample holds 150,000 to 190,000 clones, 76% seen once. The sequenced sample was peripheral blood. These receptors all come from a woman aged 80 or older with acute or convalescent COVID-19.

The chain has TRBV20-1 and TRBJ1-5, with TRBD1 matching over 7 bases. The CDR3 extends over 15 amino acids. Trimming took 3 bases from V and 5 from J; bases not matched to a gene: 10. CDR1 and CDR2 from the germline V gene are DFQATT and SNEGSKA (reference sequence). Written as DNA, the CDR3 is TGCAGTGCTAGTGGGGACAGCCGCCGCGATCAGCCCCAGCATTTT. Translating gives CSASGDSRRDQPQHF.

This CDR3 reads CASSKRDWVHNEQFF. In DNA, the CDR3 is TGTGCCAGCAGTAAGCGGGACTGGGTTCACAATGAGCAGTTCTTC. This chain joins TRBV27 and TRBJ2-1, with TRBD2 matching 7 bases. V trimming: 5 bases; J trimming: 5 bases; junction bases outside the gene matches: 9. Germline loops: CDR1 MNHEY, CDR2 SMNVEV (reference sequence). The CDR3 extends over 15 amino acids.

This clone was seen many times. The CDR3: CASSFSGQGDTEAFF. The CDR3 DNA reads TGCGCCAGCAGCTTTTCGGGACAGGGGGACACTGAAGCTTTCTTT. The chain joins TRBV5-1 to TRBJ1-1, with 11 nucleotides matching TRBD1. V lost 2 bases, J lost 3 bases, and 3 bases stayed unmatched. CDR1 and CDR2 from the germline V gene are SGHRS and YFSETQ. This CDR3 is 15 amino acids long.

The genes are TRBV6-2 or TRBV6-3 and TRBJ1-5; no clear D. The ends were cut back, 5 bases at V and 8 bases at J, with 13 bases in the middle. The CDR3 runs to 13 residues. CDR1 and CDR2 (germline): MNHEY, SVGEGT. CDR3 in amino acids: CASSRSVLEPQHF. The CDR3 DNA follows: TGTGCCAGCAGTCGGAGTGTGTTAGAGCCCCAGCATTTT.

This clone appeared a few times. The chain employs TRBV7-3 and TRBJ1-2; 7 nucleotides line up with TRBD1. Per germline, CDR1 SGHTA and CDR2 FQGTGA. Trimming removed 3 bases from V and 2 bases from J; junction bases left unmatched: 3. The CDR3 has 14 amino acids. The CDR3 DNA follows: TGTGCCAGCAGCTTCGGGACAGCAAACTATGGCTACACCTTC. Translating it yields CASSFGTANYGYTF.

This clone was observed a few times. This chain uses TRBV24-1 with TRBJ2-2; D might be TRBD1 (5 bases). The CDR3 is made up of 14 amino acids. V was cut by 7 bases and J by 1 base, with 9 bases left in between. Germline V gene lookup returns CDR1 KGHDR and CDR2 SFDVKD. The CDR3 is CATSPGQNTGELFF. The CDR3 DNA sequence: TGTGCCACCAGCCCTGGACAGAACACCGGGGAGCTGTTTTTT.

CDR3: CASSLVATGAYEQYF. CDR3 nucleotide sequence: TGCGCCAGCAGCTTGGTTGCGACAGGTGCCTACGAGCAGTACTTC. The chain couples TRBV5-1 to TRBJ2-7, with D maybe TRBD1 (6 bases). This CDR3 contains 15 residues. V lost 0 bases and J lost 2, with 12 bases in between. Germline CDR1 SGHRS, CDR2 YFSETQ.

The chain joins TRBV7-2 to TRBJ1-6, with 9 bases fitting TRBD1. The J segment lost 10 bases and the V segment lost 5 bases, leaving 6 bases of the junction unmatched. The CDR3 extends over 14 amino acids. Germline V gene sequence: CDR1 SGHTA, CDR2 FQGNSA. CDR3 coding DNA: TGTGCCAGCAGCACGGACAGGGGTTTATCACCCCTCCACTTT. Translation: CASSTDRGLSPLHF.

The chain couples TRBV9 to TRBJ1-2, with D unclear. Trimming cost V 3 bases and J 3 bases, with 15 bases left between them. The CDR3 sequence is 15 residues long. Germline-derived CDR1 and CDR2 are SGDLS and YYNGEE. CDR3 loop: CASSAAGSNDYGYTF. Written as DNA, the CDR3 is TGTGCCAGCAGCGCTGCGGGGTCAAACGACTATGGCTACACCTTC. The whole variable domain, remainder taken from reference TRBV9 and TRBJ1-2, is DSGVTQTPKHLITATGQRVTLRCSPRSGDLSVYWYQQSLDQGLQFLIQYYNGEERAKGNILERFSAQQFPDLHSELNLSSLELGDSALYFCASSAAGSNDYGYTFGSGTRLTVV.

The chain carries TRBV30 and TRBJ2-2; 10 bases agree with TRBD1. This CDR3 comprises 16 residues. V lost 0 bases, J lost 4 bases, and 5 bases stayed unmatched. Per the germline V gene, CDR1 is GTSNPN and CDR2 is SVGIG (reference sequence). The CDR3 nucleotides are TGTGCCTGGAGTGTATTGAGGACAGGGGGCACCGGGGAGCTGTTTTTT. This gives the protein CAWSVLRTGGTGELFF. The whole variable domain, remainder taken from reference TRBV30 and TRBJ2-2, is SQTIHQWPATLVQPVGSPLSLECTVEGTSNPNLYWYRQAAGRGLQLLFYSVGIGQISSEVPQNLSASRPQDRQFILSSKKLLLSDSGFYLCAWSVLRTGGTGELFFGEGSRLTVL.

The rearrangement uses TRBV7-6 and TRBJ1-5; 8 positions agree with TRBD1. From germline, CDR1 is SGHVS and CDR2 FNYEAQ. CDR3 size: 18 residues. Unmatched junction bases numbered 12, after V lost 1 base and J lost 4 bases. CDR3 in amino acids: CASSLDPTDRGRNQPQHF. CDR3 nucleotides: TGTGCCAGCAGCTTAGACCCCACCGACAGGGGTCGGAATCAGCCCCAGCATTTT.

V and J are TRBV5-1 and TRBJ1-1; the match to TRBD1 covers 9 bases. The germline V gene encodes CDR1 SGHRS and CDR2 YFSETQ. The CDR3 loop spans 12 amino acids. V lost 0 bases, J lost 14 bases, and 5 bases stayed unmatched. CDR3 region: CASSLGGQGGFF. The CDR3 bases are TGCGCCAGCAGCTTGGGGGGACAGGGCGGCTTCTTT.

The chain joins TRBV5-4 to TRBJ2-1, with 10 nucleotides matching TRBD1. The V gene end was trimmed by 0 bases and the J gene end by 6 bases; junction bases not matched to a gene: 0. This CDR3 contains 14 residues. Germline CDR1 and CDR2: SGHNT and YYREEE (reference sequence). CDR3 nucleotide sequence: TGTGCCAGCAGCTTGGGGGACAGGGGCAATGAGCAGTTCTTC. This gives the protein CASSLGDRGNEQFF.

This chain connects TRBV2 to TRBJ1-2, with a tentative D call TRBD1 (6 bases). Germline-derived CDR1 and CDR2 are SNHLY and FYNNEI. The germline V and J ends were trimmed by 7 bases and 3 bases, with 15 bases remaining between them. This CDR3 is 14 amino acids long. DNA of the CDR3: TGTGCCAGCAATACCGGGACACACGACTATGGCTACACCTTC. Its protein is CASNTGTHDYGYTF.

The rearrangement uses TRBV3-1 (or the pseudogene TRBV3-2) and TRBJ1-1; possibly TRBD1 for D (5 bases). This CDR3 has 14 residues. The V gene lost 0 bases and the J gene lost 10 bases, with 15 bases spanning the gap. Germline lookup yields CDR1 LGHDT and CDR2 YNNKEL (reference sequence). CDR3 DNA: TGTGCCAGCAGCCAAGATACGGACACACGAAGAGCTTTCTTT. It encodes CASSQDTDTRRAFF.

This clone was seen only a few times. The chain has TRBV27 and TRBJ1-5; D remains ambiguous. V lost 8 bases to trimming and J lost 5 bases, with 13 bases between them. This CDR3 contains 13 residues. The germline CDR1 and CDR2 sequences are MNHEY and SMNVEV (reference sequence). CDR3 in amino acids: CASRLTRDQPQHF. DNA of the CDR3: TGTGCCAGCCGATTAACCCGAGATCAGCCCCAGCATTTT.

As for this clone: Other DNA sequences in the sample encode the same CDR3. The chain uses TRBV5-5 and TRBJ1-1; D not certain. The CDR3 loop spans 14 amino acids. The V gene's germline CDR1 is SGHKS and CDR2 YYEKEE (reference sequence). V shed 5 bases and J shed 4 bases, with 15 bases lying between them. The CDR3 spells CASRSLSGGTEAFF. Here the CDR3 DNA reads TGTGCCAGCAGGTCCTTGTCGGGTGGCACTGAAGCTTTCTTT. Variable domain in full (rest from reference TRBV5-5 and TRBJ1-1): DAGVTQSPTHLIKTRGQQVTLRCSPISGHKSVSWYQQVLGQGPQFIFQYYEKEERGRGNFPDRFSARQFPNYSSELNVNALLLGDSALYLCASRSLSGGTEAFFGQGTRLTVV.

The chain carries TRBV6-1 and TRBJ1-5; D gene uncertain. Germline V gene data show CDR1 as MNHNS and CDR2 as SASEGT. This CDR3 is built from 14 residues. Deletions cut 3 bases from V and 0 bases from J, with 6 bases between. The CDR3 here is CASSDRYSNQPQHF. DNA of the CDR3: TGTGCCAGCAGTGACAGATATAGCAATCAGCCCCAGCATTTT.

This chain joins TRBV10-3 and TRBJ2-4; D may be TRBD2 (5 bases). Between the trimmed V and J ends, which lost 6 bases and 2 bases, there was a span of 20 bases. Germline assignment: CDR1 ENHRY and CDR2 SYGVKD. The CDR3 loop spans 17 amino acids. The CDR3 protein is CAISPEGGDSPKNIQYF. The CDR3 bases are TGTGCCATCAGCCCAGAGGGTGGGGATAGTCCCAAAAACATTCAGTACTTC.

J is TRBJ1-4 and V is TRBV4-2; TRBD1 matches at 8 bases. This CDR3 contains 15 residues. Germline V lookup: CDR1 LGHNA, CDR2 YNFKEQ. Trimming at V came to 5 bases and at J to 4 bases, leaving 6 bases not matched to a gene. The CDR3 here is CASSVSGTGNEKLFF. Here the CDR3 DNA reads TGTGCCAGCAGCGTATCCGGGACAGGTAATGAAAAACTGTTTTTT.

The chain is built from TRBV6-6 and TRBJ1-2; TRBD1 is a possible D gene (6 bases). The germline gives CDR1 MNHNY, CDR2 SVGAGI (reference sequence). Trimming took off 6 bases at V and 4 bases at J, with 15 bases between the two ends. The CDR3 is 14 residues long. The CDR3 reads CASSLLPDSYGYTF. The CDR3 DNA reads TGTGCCAGCAGCCTACTACCGGACAGCTATGGCTACACCTTC.

This chain's CDR3 is CASTRTDSSYTF. The CDR3 nucleotides are TGTGCCAGTACCAGGACAGATTCAAGCTACACCTTC. The J gene is TRBJ1-2, the V gene TRBV19, with D possibly matching TRBD1 (6 bases). Trimming took 7 bases from V and 9 from J, leaving 15 bases between them. Germline lookup yields CDR1 LNHDA and CDR2 SQIVND (reference sequence). The CDR3 totals 12 residues.

Written as DNA, the CDR3 is TGTGCCAGCCACGGTGGCGGGAGCTACACCTTC. This encodes CASHGGGSYTF. The chain is built from TRBV13 and TRBJ1-2; no reliable D call. This CDR3 comprises 11 residues. V gave up 8 bases and J gave up 9 bases, with 13 bases separating them. CDR1 is PRHDT, CDR2 FYEKMQ, per germline (reference sequence).

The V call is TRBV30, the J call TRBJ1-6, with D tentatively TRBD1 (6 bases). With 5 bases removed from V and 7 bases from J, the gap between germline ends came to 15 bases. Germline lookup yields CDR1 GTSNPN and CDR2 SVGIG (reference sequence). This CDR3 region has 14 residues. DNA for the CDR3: TGTGCCTGGGAACAGGGTCTTGGGAATTCACCCCTCCACTTT. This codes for CAWEQGLGNSPLHF. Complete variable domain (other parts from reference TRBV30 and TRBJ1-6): SQTIHQWPATLVQPVGSPLSLECTVEGTSNPNLYWYRQAAGRGLQLLFYSVGIGQISSEVPQNLSASRPQDRQFILSSKKLLLSDSGFYLCAWEQGLGNSPLHFGNGTRLTVT.

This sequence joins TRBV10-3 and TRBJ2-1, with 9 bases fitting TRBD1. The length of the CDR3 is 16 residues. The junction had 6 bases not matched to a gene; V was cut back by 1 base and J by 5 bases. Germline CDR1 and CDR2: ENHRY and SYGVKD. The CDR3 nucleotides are TGTGCCATCAGTGAGTTCGGACAGGGGAGGGACAATGAGCAGTTCTTC. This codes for CAISEFGQGRDNEQFF.

The CDR3, as DNA: TGTGCCAGCAGTGAACGACAGCGATTACGAGAAAAACTGTTTTTT. Its translation: CASSERQRLREKLFF. This chain joins TRBV2 and TRBJ1-4, with a weak D call TRBD1 (5 bases). In germline, CDR1 is SNHLY, CDR2 FYNNEI. V lost 2 bases, J lost 8 bases, and 15 bases lay in between. The CDR3 contains 15 residues.

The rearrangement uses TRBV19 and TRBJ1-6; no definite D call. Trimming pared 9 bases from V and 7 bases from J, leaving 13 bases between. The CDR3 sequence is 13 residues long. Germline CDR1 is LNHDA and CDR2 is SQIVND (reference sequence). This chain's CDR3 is CASTRLANSPLHF. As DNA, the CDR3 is TGTGCCAGCACCAGACTGGCGAATTCACCCCTCCACTTT.

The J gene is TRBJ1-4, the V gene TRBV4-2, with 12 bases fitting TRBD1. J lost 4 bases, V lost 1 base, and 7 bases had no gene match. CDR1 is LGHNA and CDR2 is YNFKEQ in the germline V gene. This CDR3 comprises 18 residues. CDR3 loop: CASSQGRDRGRDNEKLFF. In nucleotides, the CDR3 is TGTGCCAGCAGCCAAGGGAGGGACAGGGGGCGAGATAATGAAAAACTGTTTTTT.

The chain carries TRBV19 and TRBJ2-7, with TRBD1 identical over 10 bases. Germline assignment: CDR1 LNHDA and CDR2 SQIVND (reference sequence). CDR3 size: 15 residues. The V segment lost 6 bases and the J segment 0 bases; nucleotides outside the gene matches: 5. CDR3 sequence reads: CASRLGTGDSYEQYF. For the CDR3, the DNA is TGTGCCAGTAGGCTAGGGACAGGGGACTCCTACGAGCAGTACTTC.

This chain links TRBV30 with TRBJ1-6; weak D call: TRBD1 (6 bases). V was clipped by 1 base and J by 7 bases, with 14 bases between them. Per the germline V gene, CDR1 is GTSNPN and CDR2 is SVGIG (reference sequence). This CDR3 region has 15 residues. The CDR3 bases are TGTGCCTGGAGTGGGGGTGACAGGACCAATTCACCCCTCCACTTT. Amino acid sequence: CAWSGGDRTNSPLHF.

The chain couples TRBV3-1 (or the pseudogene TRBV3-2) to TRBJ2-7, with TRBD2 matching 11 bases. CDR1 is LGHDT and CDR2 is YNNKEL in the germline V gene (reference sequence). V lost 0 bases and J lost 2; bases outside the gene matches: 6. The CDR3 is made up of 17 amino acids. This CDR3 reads CASSQDSLAGAPYEQYF. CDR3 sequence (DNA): TGTGCCAGCAGCCAAGATTCACTAGCGGGAGCCCCCTACGAGCAGTACTTC.